This TCR beta chain was found in a study of T cell responses to AZD1222 COVID-19 vaccine. Study in general: The analysis combined second doses at about 4 or about 12 weeks.

Germline assignment: CDR1 LGHNA and CDR2 YNFKEQ. V was cut by 1 base and J by 1 base, with 12 bases left in between. The CDR3 extends over 16 amino acids. Sequencing was performed with immunoSEQ multiplex PCR; in TCRdb, only in-frame clones are kept and a portion is missing. This sample has about 97,000 clones, with approximately 90% found just once. This rearrangement joins TRBV4-2 to TRBJ2-3, with a possible D match to TRBD2 (7 bases). The TCR comes from an adult in good health. The sequences come from peripheral blood, collected on day 0 of AZD1222 vaccination. CDR3 bases: TGTGCCAGCAGCCAAGGCGGGGGCGGGGGCACAGATACGCAGTATTTT. It codes for CASSQGGGGGTDTQYF.